Detailed here is one TCR beta chain. This sample is drawn from a study of control samples from healthy donors and cancer patients. Here immunoSEQ multiplex PCR was the method, and the copy in TCRdb shows in-frame clones only, minus some. Of about 180,000 clones in the sample, around 94% were seen once. The sequence was obtained from a man in his thirties or forties in good health. The sequencing sample was made of blood.

DNA for the CDR3: TGTGCCAGCAGTCAACCGGGGCAAGGCACTCAGCCCCAGCATTTT. This gives the protein CASSQPGQGTQPQHF. This chain uses TRBV28 with TRBJ1-5; perhaps TRBD1 as D (5 bases). Germline CDR1 and CDR2: MDHEN and SYDVKM. V was cut by 5 bases and J by 6 bases, with 17 bases left in between. The CDR3 extends over 15 amino acids.